This T cell receptor beta chain is drawn from a study of control samples from healthy donors and cancer patients. Data came from immunoSEQ multiplex PCR; TCRdb stores just in-frame clones and leaves some out. The table records around 51,000 clones, roughly 80% of them present only once. The ends were cut back, 5 bases at V and 3 bases at J, with 17 bases in the middle. Germline CDR1 and CDR2: MGHRA and YSYEKL. The CDR3 is made up of 16 amino acids. The chain has TRBV4-1 and TRBJ2-1, with D perhaps matching TRBD1 (5 bases). The TCR originated in a man aged 65 to 85 in good health. Source material: blood. The CDR3 spells CASSESTQGDYNEQFF. As DNA, the CDR3 is TGCGCCAGCAGCGAATCCACTCAAGGGGACTACAATGAGCAGTTCTTC.